The 32 T cell receptor beta chains listed next were all sequenced from one sample in a study of T cell clonality in common variable immunodeficiency. The method was immunoSEQ multiplex PCR; TCRdb's version includes in-frame clones alone and lacks a portion of them. The record shows around 57,000 clones for this sample, with no singletons present. Input material: peripheral blood mononuclear cells. These TCRs come from a person aged 18 to 75 in good health.

Ten or more counts support this clone. Read coverage stops 3 residues before the CDR3 terminus; the germline J gene supplies the remainder. The V and J genes are TRBV4-2 and TRBJ2-2; 10 bases align to TRBD2. The CDR3 extends over 15 amino acids. The germline CDR1 and CDR2 sequences are LGHNA and YNFKEQ. V gave up 2 bases and J gave up 3 bases; unmatched junction bases: 0. The CDR3 spells CASSQLAGDTGELFF. The CDR3 DNA, read in part, is TGTGCCAGCAGCCAACTAGCGGGAGACACCGGGGAG.

This clone has ten or more counts. The read ends 3 residues shy of where the CDR3 ends; the end is completed using the germline J gene. At the DNA level, this CDR3 is encoded by other sequences in the same sample as well. V is TRBV30 and J is TRBJ1-3; D may be TRBD1 (5 bases). Germline V gene data show CDR1 as GTSNPN and CDR2 as SVGIG (reference sequence). This CDR3 is built from 13 residues. V was cut by 3 bases and J by 3 bases, with 9 bases left in between. CDR3 sequence: CAWSPGFGNTIYF. Incomplete CDR3 DNA: TGTGCCTGGAGCCCAGGGTTTGGAAACACC. Complete variable domain (other parts from reference TRBV30 and TRBJ1-3): SQTIHQWPATLVQPVGSPLSLECTVEGTSNPNLYWYRQAAGRGLQLLFYSVGIGQISSEVPQNLSASRPQDRQFILSSKKLLLSDSGFYLCAWSPGFGNTIYFGEGSWLTVV.

This clone was found many times. The CDR3 end falls 3 residues outside the read, so it is completed with the germline J gene. V gene TRBV20-1 combines with J gene TRBJ1-6; weak D call: TRBD1 (6 bases). This CDR3 is 17 amino acids long. Germline CDR1 DFQATT, CDR2 SNEGSKA (reference sequence). V lost 1 base, J lost 0 bases, and 13 bases lay in between. CDR3 residues: CSARGGQGSSYNSPLHF. CDR3 bases read: TGCAGTGCTAGAGGCGGGCAGGGGAGCTCCTATAATTCACCC.

Ten or more counts support this clone. The DNA ends 3 residues before the CDR3 does, and the rest of the CDR3 is filled in from the germline J gene. This rearrangement joins TRBV20-1 to TRBJ2-3; 12 positions agree with TRBD2. Unmatched junction bases numbered 4, after V lost 3 bases and J lost 3 bases. Germline V gives CDR1 DFQATT, CDR2 SNEGSKA (reference sequence). This CDR3 is built from 15 residues. Here the CDR3 reads CSARVLAGGTDTQYF. CDR3 bases read: TGCAGTGCTAGGGTACTAGCGGGAGGAACAGATACG.

This clone was seen many times. The sequenced fragment ends 3 residues before the CDR3 boundary, so the rest is inferred from the germline J gene. The V and J genes are TRBV5-4 and TRBJ1-4; D call uncertain. Germline assignment: CDR1 SGHNT and CDR2 YYREEE (reference sequence). Trimming left V 0 bases short and J 1 base short, with 7 bases between. This CDR3 comprises 15 residues. The CDR3 DNA, read in part, is TGTGCCAGCAGCTTGGGCGGCAGAACTAATGAAAAA. Protein: CASSLGGRTNEK. The entire CDR3 sequence reads CASSLGGRTNEKLFF.

Worth noting for this clone: The read comes to an end 3 residues before the CDR3 does, leaving the germline J gene to fill in the end. J is TRBJ2-7 and V is TRBV11-1; maybe TRBD2 (6 bases). The CDR3 contains 12 residues. Germline loops: CDR1 SGHAT, CDR2 FQDESV (reference sequence). The V and J ends lost 6 bases and 6 bases respectively, with 12 bases between them. The DNA read from the CDR3 is TGTGCCAGCAGTTCCGCGCGGGGCGAG. Its protein product is CASSSARGE. The whole CDR3 sequence is CASSSARGEQYF.

In this sample, this clone turned up many times. The read halts 3 residues ahead of the CDR3 end, with the missing end drawn from the germline J gene. This rearrangement joins TRBV4-2 to TRBJ2-1, with 10 positions matching TRBD2. The ends lost 0 bases at V and 5 bases at J; junction bases unmatched: 4. CDR1 is LGHNA, CDR2 YNFKEQ, per germline. The CDR3 has 16 residues. CDR3: CASSQDLTSGDNEQFF. The CDR3 bases that were read are TGTGCCAGCAGCCAAGATTTAACTAGCGGGGACAATGAG.

This clone was seen ten or more times. Sequencing ends 3 residues short of the CDR3 end; the germline J gene provides the rest. This chain links TRBV7-8 with TRBJ2-3, with 8 bases that match TRBD2. V lost 1 base and J lost 0; bases outside the gene matches: 3. Looked up from germline, CDR1 is SGHVS and CDR2 is FQNEAQ. The CDR3 is made up of 16 amino acids. CDR3 sequence reads: CASSLGTSSSTDTQYF. CDR3 DNA (partial): TGTGCCAGCAGCTTAGGGACTAGCAGTAGCACAGATACG.

Points on this clone: The CDR3 goes on 3 residues after the read ends, and that part is filled in from the germline J gene. The chain carries TRBV20-1 and TRBJ2-7, with TRBD2 identical over 11 bases. The germline gives CDR1 DFQATT, CDR2 SNEGSKA (reference sequence). This CDR3 spans 16 amino acids. The ends lost 3 bases at V and 5 bases at J; junction bases unmatched: 12. The chain's CDR3 is CSASGMASGRSDEQYF. The covered CDR3 bases are TGCAGTGCTAGTGGTATGGCTAGCGGGAGGTCGGACGAG.

Regarding this clone: The read stops 3 residues short of the end of the CDR3; the missing end is completed from the germline J gene. This chain connects TRBV7-6 to TRBJ1-1; no definite D call. The CDR3 is made up of 14 amino acids. CDR1 and CDR2 from the germline V gene are SGHVS and FNYEAQ. V lost 5 bases and J lost 4, with 14 bases in between. The DNA read from the CDR3 is TGTGCCAGCAGCCCAAAAGAAAGGGTCACTGAA. The encoded protein is CASSPKERVTE. In full, the CDR3 is CASSPKERVTEAFF.

This clone appeared many times. The read terminates 3 residues before the CDR3 end, so the remaining end is supplied by the germline J gene. The chain is built from TRBV5-1 and TRBJ2-5, with 11 bases matching TRBD2. The CDR3 has 16 amino acids. Germline V gene data show CDR1 as SGHRS and CDR2 as YFSETQ. V lost 5 bases to trimming and J lost 5 bases; unmatched junction nucleotides: 11. The covered CDR3 bases are TGCGCCAGCAGTCCGGGACTAGCGGTCAGGCTGGAGACC. This sequence encodes CASSPGLAVRLET. The complete CDR3 protein is CASSPGLAVRLETQYF.

This clone was counted ten times or more. The read terminates 3 residues before the CDR3 end, so the remaining end is supplied by the germline J gene. This rearrangement joins TRBV29-1 to TRBJ1-2; 7 nucleotides match TRBD1. CDR1 is SQVTM and CDR2 is ANQGSEA in the germline V gene. This CDR3 contains 14 residues. V lost 4 bases, J lost 7 bases, and 12 bases stayed unmatched. CDR3 DNA (partial): TGCAGCGTTGCTACAGGGGTAGGACGTAGTGGC. It yields the protein CSVATGVGRSG. The whole CDR3 sequence is CSVATGVGRSGYTF.

The sample holds many counts of this clone. Read sequence stops 3 residues before the CDR3 end, and the germline J gene provides the missing end. This sequence joins TRBV20-1 and TRBJ1-2; D is unresolved. CDR1 DFQATT and CDR2 SNEGSKA come from the germline V gene (reference sequence). Trimming left V 3 bases short and J 0 bases short, with 8 bases between. The CDR3 covers 13 residues. CDR3 DNA (partial): TGCAGTGCTAGTGCGGGGACTAACTATGGC. As protein: CSASAGTNYG. The whole CDR3 region reads CSASAGTNYGYTF.

In its sample, this clone was seen many times. The read ends 3 residues before the CDR3 terminus; that terminus is restored from the germline J gene. The chain is built from TRBV19 and TRBJ2-5; D gene ambiguous. The CDR3 is made up of 13 amino acids. Germline V gene data show CDR1 as LNHDA and CDR2 as SQIVND (reference sequence). V lost 7 bases, J lost 1 base, and 10 bases lay in between. The CDR3 loop reads CASTGRSQETQYF. CDR3 bases read: TGTGCCAGTACTGGTCGTAGCCAAGAGACC. The entire variable domain, with the rest obtained from reference TRBV19 and TRBJ2-5, is as follows: DGGITQSPKYLFRKEGQNVTLSCEQNLNHDAMYWYRQDPGQGLRLIYYSQIVNDFQKGDIAEGYSVSREKKESFPLTVTSAQKNPTAFYLCASTGRSQETQYFGPGTRLLVL.

This clone was found many times. The DNA ends 3 residues before the CDR3 does, and the rest of the CDR3 is filled in from the germline J gene. V gene TRBV12-3 or TRBV12-4 combines with J gene TRBJ2-7; TRBD2 matches at 9 bases. This CDR3 region has 15 residues. With 6 bases clipped from V and 6 bases from J, the junction kept 12 bases outside the gene matches. The part of the CDR3 DNA that was read is TGTGCCAGCAGCCTGTCCCGGGGACTAGCCTCCGAG. This encodes CASSLSRGLASE. In full, the CDR3 reads CASSLSRGLASEQYF.

This clone was detected ten times or more. The sequence runs out 3 residues before the end of the CDR3; the remainder is reconstructed from the germline J gene. The V and J genes are TRBV2 and TRBJ1-2; 7 nucleotides agree with TRBD1. Germline V gives CDR1 SNHLY, CDR2 FYNNEI. The length of the CDR3 is 13 residues. The V gene end was trimmed by 4 bases and the J gene end by 4 bases; junction bases not matched to a gene: 3. The sequenced CDR3 bases are TGTGCCAGCAGTGTCGGGACAGCCTATGGC. Its protein is CASSVGTAYG. Given in full, the CDR3 is CASSVGTAYGYTF.

Details on this clone: The DNA ends 3 residues before the CDR3 does, and the rest of the CDR3 is filled in from the germline J gene. The V and J genes are TRBV6-1 and TRBJ1-3, with D unresolved. The V gene lost 4 bases and the J gene lost 0 bases, with 7 bases spanning the gap. Per the germline V gene, CDR1 is MNHNS and CDR2 is SASEGT. CDR3 length: 14 residues. CDR3 DNA (partial): TGTGCCAGCAGTGTAAGGTCCTCTGGAAACACC. It translates to CASSVRSSGNT. The entire CDR3 is CASSVRSSGNTIYF.

This clone was seen many times. The read terminates 3 residues ahead of where the CDR3 ends, so the germline J gene completes it. The chain couples TRBV20-1 to TRBJ2-5; 10 bases line up with TRBD1. V was pared by 5 bases and J by 5 bases, with 2 bases of the junction left unmatched. The length of the CDR3 is 12 residues. Germline CDR1 DFQATT, CDR2 SNEGSKA (reference sequence). The chain's CDR3 is CSAWTGGETQYF. Partial CDR3 DNA: TGCAGTGCTTGGACAGGGGGGGAGACC.

This clone was counted many times. The observed sequence ends 3 residues before the CDR3 terminus, with the missing tail filled in from the germline J gene. This chain joins TRBV20-1 and TRBJ2-7, with D perhaps TRBD1 (6 bases). The germline gives CDR1 DFQATT, CDR2 SNEGSKA (reference sequence). V shed 1 base and J shed 0 bases, with 13 bases lying between them. This CDR3 contains 15 residues. The CDR3 loop reads CSARAIGGPSYEQYF. The CDR3 DNA, read in part, is TGCAGTGCTAGAGCCATAGGGGGACCCTCCTACGAG.

This clone was seen many times. Partial CDR3 DNA: TGTGCCAGCAGCTTCCTACTAGCTCAAGAGACC. Translating it yields CASSFLLAQET. The full CDR3 is CASSFLLAQETQYF. This chain links TRBV5-6 with TRBJ2-5; perhaps TRBD2 as D (6 bases). The observed sequence ends 3 residues before the CDR3 terminus, with the missing tail filled in from the germline J gene. Germline CDR1 reads SGHDT; CDR2 reads YYEEEE. V dropped 2 bases and J dropped 2 bases, with 10 bases sitting between them. The CDR3 runs 14 residues.

On this clone itself: The read ends 3 residues shy of where the CDR3 ends; the end is completed using the germline J gene. This chain connects TRBV7-7 to TRBJ2-3; 9 bases are shared with TRBD1. Germline V CDR1 and CDR2: SSHAT, FNYEAQ (reference sequence). The CDR3 covers 15 residues. The CDR3 is CASGLRTGGTDTQYF. CDR3 bases read: TGTGCTAGCGGCTTAAGGACAGGGGGCACAGATACG.

At least ten counts were recorded for this clone. CDR3 bases read: TGTGCCAGCAGTGGCGCTACGAAAGAGACC. Protein: CASSGATKET. The entire CDR3 protein is CASSGATKETQYF. J is TRBJ2-5 and V is TRBV6-1; D gene unclear. Coverage ceases 3 residues before the CDR3 finishes, and the germline J gene fills in the end. The CDR3 is made up of 13 amino acids. The germline V gene encodes CDR1 MNHNS and CDR2 SASEGT. Trimming took 4 bases from V and 3 from J, leaving 9 bases between them.

This clone appeared many times. Coverage ceases 3 residues before the CDR3 finishes, and the germline J gene fills in the end. This chain connects TRBV20-1 to TRBJ2-7; D may be TRBD1 (8 bases). The CDR3 sequence is 14 residues long. Germline V gene data show CDR1 as DFQATT and CDR2 as SNEGSKA (reference sequence). The V and J ends lost 1 base and 6 bases respectively, with 16 bases between them. Partial CDR3 DNA: TGCAGTGCTAGAGCCGGACAGGGAGGGAGCGAG. Residues: CSARAGQGGSE. The entire CDR3 sequence reads CSARAGQGGSEQYF.

A word on this clone: The CDR3 goes on 3 residues after the read ends, and that part is filled in from the germline J gene. The rearrangement uses TRBV7-9 and TRBJ1-1, with no clear D. Germline values: CDR1 SEHNR, CDR2 FQNEAQ (reference sequence). The CDR3 consists of 11 residues. V lost 8 bases to trimming and J lost 4 bases, with 8 bases between them. CDR3 DNA (partial): TGTGCCAGCTTACGGGGCACTGAA. Translation: CASLRGTE. The full CDR3 protein reads CASLRGTEAFF.

This clone came up a few times. The missing CDR3 end, 3 residues past where the read stops, is filled in from the germline J gene. This chain connects TRBV19 to TRBJ1-5; D not certain. Germline CDR1 is LNHDA and CDR2 is SQIVND (reference sequence). Trimming shortened V by 0 bases and J by 6 bases, and 9 bases separated the two germline ends. The CDR3 has 14 amino acids. The CDR3 reads CASSIDRVGQPQHF. The covered CDR3 bases are TGTGCCAGTAGTATAGATCGGGTGGGTCAGCCC. The full variable domain, completed using reference TRBV19 and TRBJ1-5, is DGGITQSPKYLFRKEGQNVTLSCEQNLNHDAMYWYRQDPGQGLRLIYYSQIVNDFQKGDIAEGYSVSREKKESFPLTVTSAQKNPTAFYLCASSIDRVGQPQHFGDGTRLSIL.

The sample holds many counts of this clone. Read coverage stops 3 residues before the CDR3 terminus; the germline J gene supplies the remainder. The genes are TRBV5-1 and TRBJ2-1; TRBD1 is a possible D gene (6 bases). CDR3 length: 14 residues. Germline-derived CDR1 and CDR2 are SGHRS and YFSETQ. V lost 6 bases, J lost 7 bases, and 17 bases lay in between. CDR3: CASKPTGTTNEQFF. Partial CDR3 DNA: TGCGCCAGCAAGCCGACAGGAACAACAAATGAG.

This clone was found many times. The CDR3 is cut off 3 residues early in the read; its end comes from the germline J gene. The V call is TRBV19, the J call TRBJ1-1; weak D call: TRBD1 (6 bases). With 7 bases removed from V and 4 bases from J, the gap between germline ends came to 13 bases. Germline-derived CDR1 and CDR2 are LNHDA and SQIVND (reference sequence). The CDR3 extends over 13 amino acids. This CDR3 is CASTVGGGTEAFF. Partial CDR3 DNA: TGTGCCAGTACCGTAGGGGGTGGCACTGAA.

A word on this clone: The read halts 3 residues ahead of the CDR3 end, with the missing end drawn from the germline J gene. The chain is built from TRBV7-2 and TRBJ1-2; D is perhaps TRBD1 (5 bases). Per the germline V gene, CDR1 is SGHTA and CDR2 is FQGNSA. This CDR3 comprises 14 residues. CDR3 DNA, as far as it was read: TGTGCCAGCAGCTTATCGAGACAGCTAGACGAC. It codes for CASSLSRQLDD. The entire CDR3 protein is CASSLSRQLDDYTF.

This clone was observed many times. The DNA ends 3 residues before the CDR3 does, and the rest of the CDR3 is filled in from the germline J gene. The J gene is TRBJ2-1, the V gene TRBV4-2, with D maybe TRBD1 (6 bases). There are 21 residues in the CDR3. CDR1 and CDR2 from the germline V gene are LGHNA and YNFKEQ. V was clipped by 1 base and J by 0 bases, with 25 bases between them. Incomplete CDR3 DNA: TGTGCCAGCAGCCAAGCTCAGGGGAGAAGGGGCTGGGAAAACTCCTACAATGAG. Protein sequence: CASSQAQGRRGWENSYNE. The whole CDR3 protein is CASSQAQGRRGWENSYNEQFF.

This clone appeared many times. The read is 3 residues too short to cover the CDR3 end, so that end is filled in from the germline J gene. The genes are TRBV7-9 and TRBJ2-1; TRBD1 agrees at 10 bases. The CDR3 extends over 14 amino acids. V lost 5 bases, J lost 7 bases, and 5 bases stayed unmatched. In germline, CDR1 is SEHNR, CDR2 FQNEAQ (reference sequence). The sequenced part of the CDR3 DNA is TGTGCCAGCAGCATCGGGGGACAGGGGAATGAG. Its translation is CASSIGGQGNE. The entire CDR3 protein is CASSIGGQGNEQFF. Looking up the rest from reference TRBV7-9 and TRBJ2-1 gives the full variable domain: DTGVSQNPRHKITKRGQNVTFRCDPISEHNRLYWYRQTLGQGPEFLTYFQNEAQLEKSRLLSDRFSAERPKGSFSTLEIQRTEQGDSAMYLCASSIGGQGNEQFFGPGTRLTVL.

The table lists this clone with many counts. The read comes to an end 3 residues before the CDR3 does, leaving the germline J gene to fill in the end. The V gene is TRBV2, the J gene TRBJ2-3, with D maybe TRBD1 (6 bases). Germline-derived CDR1 and CDR2 are SNHLY and FYNNEI. This CDR3 spans 14 amino acids. Trimming took 11 bases from V and 0 from J, leaving 15 bases between them. The covered CDR3 bases are TGTGCCGTAGAAAAACAGGGCAGCACAGATACG. It translates to CAVEKQGSTDT. The whole CDR3 sequence is CAVEKQGSTDTQYF.

This clone has at least ten counts. The observed sequence ends 3 residues before the CDR3 terminus, with the missing tail filled in from the germline J gene. This rearrangement joins TRBV5-1 to TRBJ1-1; 8 nucleotides align to TRBD1. The J segment lost 6 bases and the V segment lost 4 bases, leaving 8 bases of the junction unmatched. The CDR3 length is 14 residues. Germline V gene lookup returns CDR1 SGHRS and CDR2 YFSETQ. CDR3 residues: CASSLGQGIAEAFF. CDR3 DNA, as far as it was read: TGCGCCAGCAGCCTCGGACAGGGTATCGCTGAA.